This TCR beta chain was recorded in a study of CD8 T cells in ankylosing spondylitis. Whole-study findings and limits: Ankylosing spondylitis blood appeared to carry a characteristic TCR beta motif of roughly eight highly homologous variants. Earlier work had already found some motif variants in reactive arthritis synovial fluid and blood.

CDR3 length: 15 residues. Germline CDR1 and CDR2: LNHNV and YYDKDF (reference sequence). Trimming cost V 0 bases and J 1 base, with 7 bases left between them. TCRdb ran MiXCR on the 5' RACE reads and lists one entry per CDR3 protein. There are approximately 400,000 distinct CDR3 sequences in the sample; roughly 18% occur only once, and 0.85% to 1.3% lies in the top ten. This clonotype was seen more than once but under ten times. What it binds is not known. The chain joins TRBV15 to TRBJ1-5, with D uncertain. The sample consisted of blood, either unsorted or a sorted T cell fraction (not recorded which). This receptor was identified in a male donor with ankylosing spondylitis. This chain's CDR3 is CATSRDIQSNQPQHF. The CDR3 DNA follows: TGTGCCACCAGCAGAGATATACAGAGCAATCAGCCCCAGCATTTT.